This TCR beta chain was captured by sequencing in a study of early T cells in non-severe SARS-CoV-2 infection. Regarding the study as a whole: Anti-spike CD8 specificities were favored by VDJdb matching, whose results missed private and CD4 specificities.

TCRdb recomputed calls from the 5' RACE reads with MiXCR, one row per CDR3 protein. There are about 68,000 distinct CDR3 sequences in the sample; roughly a tenth occur only once, and 5.5% to 7% lies in the top ten. This clonotype was detected a few times. Its specificity is unknown. This CDR3 has 13 amino acids. Trimming shortened V by 0 bases and J by 7 bases, and 9 bases separated the two germline ends. The specimen sequenced was whole blood. The rearrangement joins TRBV12-3 or TRBV12-4 to TRBJ2-5; TRBD2 might be the D (6 bases). This TCR came from an adult who was a healthcare worker with PCR-confirmed SARS-CoV-2 infection or an uninfected control (not recorded which). CDR3 sequence reads: CASSLALAWTQYF. The CDR3 nucleotides read TGTGCCAGCAGTTTAGCACTAGCTTGGACCCAGTACTTC.